These 22 T cell receptor beta chains were all obtained from the same sample, sequenced in a study of CXCR3-negative and CXCR3-positive naive CD8 T cells. The TRB cDNA libraries were prepared by 5' RACE with UMI labels. Using the 5' RACE reads, TCRdb records one entry per CDR3 protein without DNA. The table lists 75,000 to 90,000 distinct CDR3 sequences, with 0.62% in the top ten. General study points: Researchers report that CXCR3-positive naive cells carry more hydrophobic TRB CDR3s than CXCR3-negative naive cells.

The antigens of these receptors remain unknown. What was sequenced was naive CXCR3+ CD8+ T cells from blood. The subset: CD45RO-CCR7+CD27+CD95- naive CD8+ T cells expressing CXCR3 (TNR3+). The receptors were sampled from a human donor in good health. Some clones in this sample may be carry-over from other donors' samples.

V is TRBV7-2 and J is TRBJ2-7; TCRdb's D call of TRBD1 is untestable without DNA. CDR1 SGHTA and CDR2 FQGNSA come from the germline V gene. This CDR3 spans 15 amino acids. CDR3 protein: CASSLTRGESYEQYF.

The genes are TRBV3-1 and TRBJ2-2. This CDR3 has 17 residues. Per germline, CDR1 LGHDT and CDR2 YNNKEL (reference sequence). CDR3 region: CASSREFQAANTGELFF. The variable domain in full, completed from reference TRBV3-1 and TRBJ2-2, reads DTAVSQTPKYLVTQMGNDKSIKCEQNLGHDTMYWYKQDSKKFLKIMFSYNNKELIINETVPNRFSPKSPDKAHLNLHINSLELGDSAVYFCASSREFQAANTGELFFGEGSRLTVL.

V is TRBV28 and J is TRBJ2-7. Per the germline V gene, CDR1 is MDHEN and CDR2 is SYDVKM. This CDR3 is built from 11 residues. The CDR3 loop is CASSLKHEQYF.

The chain recombines TRBV6-5 with TRBJ1-1. This CDR3 comprises 13 residues. Germline values: CDR1 MNHEY, CDR2 SVGAGI. CDR3 protein: CASSYGAHTEAFF.

The J gene is TRBJ2-3, the V gene TRBV4-1. The CDR3 is 13 residues long. Germline CDR1 MGHRA, CDR2 YSYEKL. Here the CDR3 reads CASSQYEEDTQYF.

This sequence joins TRBV20-1 and TRBJ2-1; the TCRdb D gene call, TRBD2, has no DNA to confirm it. The CDR3 is 13 residues long. CDR1 and CDR2 from the germline V gene are DFQATT and SNEGSKA (reference sequence). CDR3 residues: CSAGEVSYNEQFF.

V is TRBV5-5 and J is TRBJ1-4; TCRdb lists TRBD1, though no DNA is available to test this call. The V gene's germline CDR1 is SGHKS and CDR2 YYEKEE (reference sequence). The CDR3 is 15 residues long. CDR3 residues: CASSLTGARNEKLFF.

This rearrangement joins TRBV20-1 to TRBJ2-1; TCRdb lists TRBD2, though no DNA is available to test this call. The CDR3 is 14 residues long. Per the germline V gene, CDR1 is DFQATT and CDR2 is SNEGSKA (reference sequence). The CDR3 spells CSAISGRCYNEQFF.

The CDR3 here is CSVETGRAGELFF. The chain couples TRBV29-1 to TRBJ2-2; TCRdb returns TRBD1, unconfirmable since there is no DNA. CDR1 SQVTM and CDR2 ANQGSEA come from the germline V gene. The CDR3 covers 13 residues.

The rearrangement links TRBV12-3 or TRBV12-4 to TRBJ2-1; TCRdb outputs TRBD1, but without DNA this stays unchecked. The CDR3 has 13 residues. The CDR3 sequence is CASSHDRENEQFF.

The V gene is TRBV7-2, the J gene TRBJ1-2. The CDR3 loop spans 14 amino acids. Germline-derived CDR1 and CDR2 are SGHTA and FQGNSA. The CDR3 protein is CASSLGAGFYGYTF.

The rearrangement links TRBV14 to TRBJ2-5; TCRdb lists TRBD1, though no DNA is available to test this call. Germline V CDR1 and CDR2: SGHDN, FVKESK. The CDR3 length is 14 residues. CDR3 amino acids: CASSHRDGQETQYF.

The chain carries TRBV5-1 and TRBJ2-5; TCRdb names TRBD2, which stays unverified in the absence of DNA. This CDR3 is 14 amino acids long. Per germline, CDR1 SGHRS and CDR2 YFSETQ. CDR3 in amino acids: CASSLVSAEETQYF.

The chain couples TRBV7-3 to TRBJ2-5. CDR3 size: 13 residues. Germline V CDR1 and CDR2: SGHTA, FQGTGA. The CDR3 sequence: CASSLIGEETQYF.

The chain employs TRBV5-1 and TRBJ2-2. This CDR3 contains 18 residues. The germline V gene encodes CDR1 SGHRS and CDR2 YFSETQ. CDR3: CASSFSRLPRANTGELFF. The full variable domain, rest sourced from reference TRBV5-1 and TRBJ2-2, is KAGVTQTPRYLIKTRGQQVTLSCSPISGHRSVSWYQQTPGQGLQFLFEYFSETQRNKGNFPGRFSGRQFSNSRSEMNVSTLELGDSALYLCASSFSRLPRANTGELFFGEGSRLTVL.

This chain uses TRBV28 with TRBJ2-3; checking the TCRdb D call of TRBD1 is not possible without DNA. The germline CDR1 and CDR2 sequences are MDHEN and SYDVKM. CDR3 length: 16 amino acids. CDR3 sequence reads: CASSLLAGGLTDTQYF.

V gene TRBV6-5 combines with J gene TRBJ2-3; the TCRdb call, TRBD1, lacks DNA for checking. Germline V gene data show CDR1 as MNHEY and CDR2 as SVGAGI. This CDR3 contains 15 residues. The CDR3 loop is CASSYSSTGGGKQYF.

The V and J genes are TRBV15 and TRBJ2-3; TCRdb names TRBD2, which stays unverified in the absence of DNA. In germline, CDR1 is LNHNV, CDR2 YYDKDF (reference sequence). The CDR3 runs to 15 residues. The CDR3 region is CATTLEREMTDTQYF.

The chain has TRBV7-2 and TRBJ2-5; TCRdb lists TRBD2, though no DNA is available to test this call. The CDR3 runs 15 residues. The germline gives CDR1 SGHTA, CDR2 FQGNSA. The CDR3 here is CASSRLAGDQETQYF.

The V call is TRBV29-1, the J call TRBJ1-1; TCRdb's D gene call, TRBD1, goes unchecked for lack of DNA. The CDR3 spans 17 residues. CDR1 SQVTM and CDR2 ANQGSEA come from the germline V gene. The CDR3 sequence is CSVQTPPGTGMNTEAFF.

The chain combines TRBV12-3 or TRBV12-4 with TRBJ2-4; the TCRdb D gene call, TRBD1, has no DNA to confirm it. This CDR3 spans 12 amino acids. The CDR3 sequence is CASSPWRDIQYF.

The chain has TRBV7-6 and TRBJ2-7; TCRdb's D gene call, TRBD1, goes unchecked for lack of DNA. The CDR3 contains 13 residues. Germline assignment: CDR1 SGHVS and CDR2 FNYEAQ. CDR3: CASSQRTGYEQYF.